The 21 T cell receptor beta chains presented below share a single source sample, sequenced in a study of blood T cell repertoires in COVID-19. Measured with immunoSEQ multiplex PCR; TCRdb has only the in-frame clones, and not every one. This sample has about 140,000 clones, with about 86% found just once. The specimen was peripheral blood. The receptors derive from a woman aged 60-75 years with acute or convalescent COVID-19.

The V and J genes are TRBV11-3 and TRBJ1-2; D call uncertain. CDR1 and CDR2 from the germline V gene are SGHNT and YENEEA. Trimming removed 5 bases at V and 2 bases at J, with 9 bases between. The CDR3 loop spans 13 amino acids. This CDR3 reads CASSPDGNYGYTF. DNA of the CDR3: TGTGCCAGCAGCCCTGACGGGAACTATGGCTACACCTTC.

This rearrangement joins TRBV6-4 to TRBJ2-1; 11 bases agree with TRBD2. Germline V gene lookup returns CDR1 MRHNA and CDR2 SNTAGT. The CDR3 contains 16 residues. V was clipped by 2 bases and J by 10 bases; unmatched bases: 10. CDR3 amino acids: CASSDVAGGPRREQFF. DNA of the CDR3: TGTGCCAGCAGTGACGTAGCGGGGGGGCCGAGACGCGAGCAGTTCTTC.

The chain links TRBV11-3 to TRBJ2-3; D perhaps matches TRBD2 (6 bases). Germline CDR1 is SGHNT and CDR2 is YENEEA. CDR3 length equals 14 residues. V lost 0 bases and J 8 bases, leaving 12 bases between the germline ends. The CDR3 reads CASSLDPTSTTQYF. CDR3 sequence (DNA): TGTGCCAGCAGCTTAGACCCAACTAGCACTACGCAGTATTTT.

The chain is built from TRBV18 and TRBJ2-7, with 10 bases that match TRBD2. After removal of 4 bases from V and 7 bases from J, the junction contained 10 bases not matched to a gene. Germline V lookup: CDR1 KGHSH, CDR2 LQKENI. The CDR3 runs 15 residues. CDR3 region: CASSLGTSAGAEQYF. The CDR3 DNA reads TGTGCCAGCTCACTAGGGACTAGCGCAGGAGCGGAGCAGTACTTC.

This clone has just one count. The rearrangement uses TRBV10-3 and TRBJ1-5; maybe TRBD1 (6 bases). The germline V and J ends were trimmed by 4 bases and 3 bases, with 7 bases remaining between them. The germline V gene has CDR1 ENHRY and CDR2 SYGVKD. This CDR3 contains 13 residues. The CDR3 is CAISGTDNQPQHF. The CDR3 DNA follows: TGTGCCATCAGTGGGACAGACAATCAGCCCCAGCATTTT.

The chain employs TRBV28 and TRBJ1-6, with D perhaps matching TRBD1 (6 bases). The CDR3 has 16 amino acids. Trimming took off 2 bases at V and 10 bases at J, with 18 bases between the two ends. The germline CDR1 and CDR2 sequences are MDHEN and SYDVKM. The CDR3 here is CASSLLQGTDYSPLHF. CDR3 nucleotides: TGTGCCAGCAGTTTACTACAGGGCACTGACTACTCACCCCTCCACTTT. Complete variable domain (other parts from reference TRBV28 and TRBJ1-6): DVKVTQSSRYLVKRTGEKVFLECVQDMDHENMFWYRQDPGLGLRLIYFSYDVKMKEKGDIPEGYSVSREKKERFSLILESASTNQTSMYLCASSLLQGTDYSPLHFGNGTRLTVT.

The table lists this clone with a count of one. The chain uses TRBV19 and TRBJ2-2; D might be TRBD2 (5 bases). The germline V and J ends were trimmed by 6 bases and 4 bases, with 9 bases remaining between them. The CDR3 consists of 13 residues. Germline CDR1 and CDR2: LNHDA and SQIVND (reference sequence). CDR3 bases: TGTGCCAGTAGGGTGCGGGCCACCGGGGAGCTGTTTTTT. It translates to CASRVRATGELFF.

This clone was counted many times. Additional DNA sequences in this sample encode the identical CDR3. V is TRBV7-9 and J is TRBJ2-2, with 7 nucleotides matching TRBD1. Germline V gene sequence: CDR1 SEHNR, CDR2 FQNEAQ (reference sequence). The V gene end was trimmed by 5 bases and the J gene end by 0 bases; junction bases not matched to a gene: 6. The length of the CDR3 is 16 residues. The CDR3 coding sequence is TGTGCCAGCAGCCCCCCAGACAGGGCGAACACCGGGGAGCTGTTTTTT. Protein product: CASSPPDRANTGELFF.

The chain is built from TRBV25-1 and TRBJ2-1; 7 bases align to TRBD2. CDR3 length equals 16 residues. Germline-derived CDR1 and CDR2 are MGHDK and SYGVNS. J gave up 4 bases and V 1 base, and 7 bases lay outside the gene matches. CDR3: CASSESRGEGYNEQFF. The CDR3 nucleotides are TGTGCCAGCAGTGAATCGAGAGGGGAGGGGTACAATGAGCAGTTCTTC.

In its sample, this clone was seen a few times. This chain joins TRBV4-3 and TRBJ2-7; D is unresolved. The CDR3 loop spans 15 amino acids. The V and J ends lost 0 bases and 1 base respectively, with 10 bases between them. Germline V gene data show CDR1 as LGHNA and CDR2 as YSLEER. CDR3 in amino acids: CASSQDLGRSYEQYF. The CDR3 nucleotides are TGCGCCAGCAGCCAAGATTTGGGCCGTTCCTACGAGCAGTACTTC.

V and J are TRBV18 and TRBJ1-2, with D possibly being TRBD1 (5 bases). The V end was cut by 1 base, the J end by 8 bases, with 11 bases between. Germline assignment: CDR1 KGHSH and CDR2 LQKENI. This CDR3 contains 13 residues. CDR3 coding DNA: TGTGCCAGCTCACCACAGGGGTTGAGAGGCTACACCTTC. This gives the protein CASSPQGLRGYTF.

The J gene is TRBJ1-3, the V gene TRBV9; unclear D gene. The CDR3 runs to 14 residues. The germline gives CDR1 SGDLS, CDR2 YYNGEE. Trimming removed 0 bases at V and 4 bases at J, with 8 bases between. CDR3 DNA sequence: TGTGCCAGCAGCGTAGCCGGGTTCGGAAACACCATATATTTT. It yields the protein CASSVAGFGNTIYF.

This rearrangement joins TRBV6-6 to TRBJ2-7; 11 bases are a match to TRBD2. The V and J ends lost 7 bases and 1 base, in that order; junction bases with no gene match: 3. The CDR3 extends over 14 amino acids. Germline CDR1 is MNHNY and CDR2 is SVGAGI (reference sequence). In nucleotides, the CDR3 is TGTGCCAGCAAAACTAGCGGGGGATCCTACGAGCAGTACTTC. Translation: CASKTSGGSYEQYF.

The rearrangement uses TRBV3-1 (or the pseudogene TRBV3-2) and TRBJ1-1; D ambiguous. Between the trimmed V and J ends, which lost 2 bases and 6 bases, there was a span of 16 bases. The V gene's germline CDR1 is LGHDT and CDR2 YNNKEL (reference sequence). The CDR3 is 15 residues long. CDR3 in DNA: TGTGCCAGCAGCCAATCCCGGCTGGGCCCCCCTGAAGCTTTCTTT. It specifies CASSQSRLGPPEAFF.

The genes are TRBV11-2 and TRBJ2-1, with TRBD2 as a possible D gene (5 bases). Trimming took off 3 bases at V and 5 bases at J, with 8 bases between the two ends. The CDR3 contains 13 residues. CDR1 and CDR2 from the germline V gene are SGHAT and FQNNGV. CDR3 amino acids: CASSFRGNNEQFF. Here the CDR3 DNA reads TGTGCCAGCAGCTTCCGGGGAAACAATGAGCAGTTCTTC.

CDR3 sequence (DNA): TGTGCCAGCAGCTTTGCCTGGAGACAGGGGGGGTCCACCGGGGAGCTGTTTTTT. Amino acid sequence: CASSFAWRQGGSTGELFF. The gene calls are TRBV11-3 and TRBJ2-2, with 9 bases aligning to TRBD1. CDR3 length: 18 amino acids. Germline trimming cut 3 bases from V and 4 bases from J; bases unmatched to any gene: 12. The V gene's germline CDR1 is SGHNT and CDR2 YENEEA.

The chain employs TRBV11-3 and TRBJ1-2; 7 bases are shared with TRBD1. The CDR3 sequence is 13 residues long. CDR1 SGHNT and CDR2 YENEEA come from the germline V gene. Losses at the gene ends were 3 bases for V and 4 bases for J; bases not matched to a gene: 2. Here the CDR3 DNA reads TGTGCCAGCAGCTTCAGGGGGGCCTATGGCTACACCTTC. Its protein product is CASSFRGAYGYTF.

This clone appeared a single time. This chain links TRBV6-5 with TRBJ2-7, with D uncertain. Germline assignment: CDR1 MNHEY and CDR2 SVGAGI. V was trimmed by 2 bases and J by 2 bases, leaving 10 bases between them. The length of the CDR3 is 14 residues. The CDR3 DNA is TGTGCCAGCAGTTACCTGGCAGGTCCCTACGAGCAGTACTTC. Protein: CASSYLAGPYEQYF.

The genes are TRBV30 and TRBJ1-6, with 9 bases fitting TRBD1. The CDR3 covers 14 residues. Trimming took 4 bases from V and 8 from J; bases not matched to a gene: 6. The V gene's germline CDR1 is GTSNPN and CDR2 SVGIG (reference sequence). The chain's CDR3 is CAWKTGGPHSPLHF. The DNA of the CDR3 is TGTGCCTGGAAGACAGGGGGGCCCCATTCACCCCTCCACTTT.

The V call is TRBV28, the J call TRBJ1-5, with 7 bases identical to TRBD1. The germline V gene has CDR1 MDHEN and CDR2 SYDVKM. V was pared by 6 bases and J by 1 base, with 6 bases of the junction left unmatched. The CDR3 consists of 15 residues. The CDR3 DNA follows: TGTGCCAGCAGAGTCCCAGGGGGAAGCAATCAGCCCCAGCATTTT. It yields the protein CASRVPGGSNQPQHF.

This sequence joins TRBV30 and TRBJ1-1, with D uncertain. V was trimmed by 3 bases and J by 6 bases, leaving 8 bases between them. Germline V gene lookup returns CDR1 GTSNPN and CDR2 SVGIG (reference sequence). The CDR3 covers 11 residues. The CDR3 loop is CAWRYGAEAFF. The CDR3 DNA follows: TGTGCCTGGAGATACGGAGCTGAAGCTTTCTTT.